This record concerns one TCR beta chain sequence. The data were obtained in a study of blood T cell repertoires in COVID-19. Overall study context: The United States, Italy and Spain supplied acute and convalescent COVID-19 samples.

Sequencing was performed with immunoSEQ multiplex PCR; in TCRdb, only in-frame clones are kept and a portion is missing. The sample holds 100,000 to 150,000 clones, roughly three quarters seen once. Germline V gives CDR1 MNHEY, CDR2 SVGAGI. Germline trimming cut 8 bases from V and 9 bases from J; bases unmatched to any gene: 1. CDR3 length: 11 amino acids. The chain recombines TRBV6-5 with TRBJ1-6, with 7 bases fitting TRBD1. Sequencing was carried out using peripheral blood. The receptor comes from a man aged 35 to 55 with active or convalescent COVID-19. This CDR3 reads CASGDSSPLHF. The CDR3 nucleotides read TGTGCCAGCGGGGACAGTTCACCCCTCCACTTT.